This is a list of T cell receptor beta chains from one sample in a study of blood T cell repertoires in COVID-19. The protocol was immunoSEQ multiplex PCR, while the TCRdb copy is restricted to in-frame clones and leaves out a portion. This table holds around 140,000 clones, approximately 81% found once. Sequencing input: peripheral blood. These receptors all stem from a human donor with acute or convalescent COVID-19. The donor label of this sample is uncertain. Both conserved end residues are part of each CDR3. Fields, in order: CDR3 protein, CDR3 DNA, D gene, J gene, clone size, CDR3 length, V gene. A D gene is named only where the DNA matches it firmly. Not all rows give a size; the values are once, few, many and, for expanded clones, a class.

CASSVLDSQIYNEQFF	TGTGCCAGCAGTGTCCTGGACAGTCAAATCTACAATGAGCAGTTCTTC	NA	TRBJ2-1	NA	16	TRBV2
CASSPRAAANTGELFF	TGTGCCAGTAGTCCTCGAGCGGCCGCGAACACCGGGGAGCTGTTTTTT	NA	TRBJ2-2	NA	16	TRBV19
CASSSGRSTDTQYF	TGTGCCAGCAGTAGCGGGCGAAGCACAGATACGCAGTATTTT	TRBD2	TRBJ2-3	NA	14	TRBV11-3
CASSLAQGSSNQPQHF	TGTGCCAGCAGCTTAGCGCAGGGATCTAGCAATCAGCCCCAGCATTTT	NA	TRBJ1-5	NA	16	TRBV7-2
CASSLRGSHNEQFF	TGTGCCAGCAGCTTACGGGGATCCCACAATGAGCAGTTCTTC	NA	TRBJ2-1	NA	14	TRBV7-9
CATKRTASDEQYF	TGTGCCACTAAAAGGACGGCTAGCGACGAGCAGTACTTC	NA	TRBJ2-7	once	13	TRBV7-2
CASVQGGRGGYNEQFF	TGTGCCAGCGTTCAGGGGGGCAGGGGTGGCTACAATGAGCAGTTCTTC	NA	TRBJ2-1	NA	16	TRBV7-9
CASSLGQAETQYF	TGTGCCAGCAGCTTGGGTCAGGCAGAGACCCAGTACTTC	NA	TRBJ2-5	NA	13	TRBV7-3
CAWNRGLAGGPNEQFF	TGTGCCTGGAATCGGGGACTAGCGGGGGGGCCTAATGAGCAGTTCTTC	TRBD2	TRBJ2-1	NA	16	TRBV30
CASSYDRDNYGYTF	TGTGCCAGCAGTTACGACAGGGATAACTATGGCTACACCTTC	TRBD1	TRBJ1-2	NA	14	TRBV6-5
CASSFVAGGQGDTQYF	TGTGCCAGCAGCTTCGTAGCGGGAGGGCAGGGAGATACGCAGTATTTT	TRBD2	TRBJ2-3	NA	16	TRBV7-2
CASSRTDSTGELFF	TGTGCCAGCAGCCGAACAGATAGCACCGGGGAGCTGTTTTTT	NA	TRBJ2-2	NA	14	TRBV7-3
CASSLGLAGGSSTDTQYF	TGTGCCAGCAGCCTTGGACTAGCGGGAGGGTCTAGCACAGATACGCAGTATTTT	TRBD2	TRBJ2-3	NA	18	TRBV7-2
CASSLGQGSRTEAFF	TGTGCCAGCAGCTTAGGTCAGGGATCTCGCACTGAAGCTTTCTTT	NA	TRBJ1-1	NA	15	TRBV7-9
CANRDSANTEAFF	TGTGCCAATAGGGACAGCGCGAACACTGAAGCTTTCTTT	TRBD1	TRBJ1-1	NA	13	TRBV10-3
CASSYGGAGSTDTQYF	TGTGCCAGCAGTTACGGGGGGGCAGGGAGCACAGATACGCAGTATTTT	NA	TRBJ2-3	NA	16	TRBV6-2/TRBV6-3
CASRDRDYNSPLHF	TGTGCCAGCAGGGACAGGGACTATAATTCACCCCTCCACTTT	TRBD1	TRBJ1-6	NA	14	TRBV11-1
CASSETGRLPQHF	TGTGCCAGCAGTGAGACAGGACGACTACCCCAGCATTTT	NA	TRBJ1-5	NA	13	TRBV6-1
CASSERDNSPYGYTF	TGTGCCAGCAGCGAGCGGGACAACAGCCCATATGGCTACACCTTC	NA	TRBJ1-2	NA	15	TRBV9
CASSLQEITEAFF	TGTGCCAGCAGCTTGCAAGAGATAACTGAAGCTTTCTTT	NA	TRBJ1-1	NA	13	TRBV5-5
CASTPGQGRTEAFF	TGTGCCAGTACCCCGGGACAGGGTCGGACTGAAGCTTTCTTT	TRBD1	TRBJ1-1	NA	14	TRBV19
CASRTAYTNTEAFF	TGTGCCAGTAGGACAGCCTATACGAACACTGAAGCTTTCTTT	NA	TRBJ1-1	NA	14	TRBV19
CASSPSGRGTDTQYF	TGTGCCAGCAGCCCTAGCGGGAGAGGCACAGATACGCAGTATTTT	TRBD2	TRBJ2-3	NA	15	TRBV7-2
CASSKRSRDRSNSPLHF	TGTGCCAGCAGCAAAAGGTCTAGGGACAGATCTAATTCACCCCTCCACTTT	NA	TRBJ1-6	NA	17	TRBV21-1
CAISDRGLREQYF	TGTGCCATCAGTGACCGGGGACTACGGGAGCAGTACTTC	TRBD2	TRBJ2-7	NA	13	TRBV10-3
CASRGQGQETQYF	TGTGCCAGCAGAGGACAGGGACAAGAGACCCAGTACTTC	TRBD1	TRBJ2-5	NA	13	TRBV6-5
CASSIVARGSNQPQHF	TGTGCCAGTAGTATTGTGGCCAGGGGGAGCAATCAGCCCCAGCATTTT	TRBD1	TRBJ1-5	NA	16	TRBV19
CASSQEPLLTSGGAYTGELFF	TGTGCCAGCAGCCAAGAACCTCTCCTGACTAGCGGGGGGGCCTACACCGGGGAGCTGTTTTTT	TRBD2	TRBJ2-2	NA	21	TRBV3-1/TRBV3-2
CASSLMRGDETQYF	TGTGCCAGCAGCTTGATGCGGGGTGATGAGACCCAGTACTTC	NA	TRBJ2-5	NA	14	TRBV5-6
CASSSLDLRVVFYGYTF	TGTGCCAGCAGTTCCCTCGATTTGAGGGTGGTTTTTTATGGCTACACCTTC	NA	TRBJ1-2	once	17	TRBV21-1
CATSEWTSGGARNEQFF	TGTGCCACCAGTGAGTGGACTAGCGGGGGGGCACGGAATGAGCAGTTCTTC	TRBD2	TRBJ2-1	NA	17	TRBV24-1
CASSSDRDMGYTF	TGTGCCAGCAGTTCGGACAGGGATATGGGCTACACCTTC	TRBD1	TRBJ1-2	NA	13	TRBV28
CASSLGNRGQDTGELFF	TGCGCCAGCAGCCTGGGGAACAGGGGGCAAGACACCGGGGAGCTGTTTTTT	TRBD1	TRBJ2-2	NA	17	TRBV5-1
CASSSGQSSGNTIYF	TGTGCCAGCAGTTCGGGACAGTCCTCTGGAAACACCATATATTTT	TRBD1	TRBJ1-3	NA	15	TRBV28
CASSPSLSTNEKLFF	TGTGCCAGCAGTCCGTCCTTGTCAACTAATGAAAAACTGTTTTTT	NA	TRBJ1-4	NA	15	TRBV6-5
CAISESGTASYEQYF	TGTGCCATCAGTGAGTCGGGGACAGCCTCCTACGAGCAGTACTTC	TRBD1	TRBJ2-7	NA	15	TRBV10-3
CASSQRGRGSEAFF	TGTGCCAGCAGCCAACGGGGCAGGGGGTCTGAAGCTTTCTTT	TRBD1	TRBJ1-1	NA	14	TRBV3-1/TRBV3-2
CAWIKRISGANVLTF	TGTGCCTGGATTAAGCGGATTTCTGGGGCCAACGTCCTGACTTTC	NA	TRBJ2-6	NA	15	TRBV30
CASSVGPREPQHF	TGCGCCAGCAGTGTGGGGCCCAGGGAGCCCCAGCATTTT	NA	TRBJ1-5	NA	13	TRBV10-2
CASSFSVNTEAFF	TGTGCCAGCAGCTTCTCGGTGAACACTGAAGCTTTCTTT	NA	TRBJ1-1	NA	13	TRBV7-2
CASSFKQETNYGYTF	TGTGCCAGCAGCTTCAAACAGGAAACTAACTATGGCTACACCTTC	NA	TRBJ1-2	NA	15	TRBV7-2
CASSQGGTTGSSNEKLFF	TGCGCCAGCAGCCAAGGGGGAACAACAGGGTCGTCTAATGAAAAACTGTTTTTT	NA	TRBJ1-4	NA	18	TRBV4-3
CASSPGAGGVTDTQYF	TGTGCCAGCAGCCCGGGGGCAGGGGGTGTCACAGATACGCAGTATTTT	NA	TRBJ2-3	NA	16	TRBV7-3
CASSPRRDRKNSPLHF	TGTGCCAGCTCACCTCGTCGGGACAGGAAAAATTCACCCCTCCACTTT	TRBD1	TRBJ1-6	NA	16	TRBV18
CASGLVLGHLPDTQYF	TGTGCTAGTGGTTTGGTACTTGGACACTTGCCAGATACGCAGTATTTT	NA	TRBJ2-3	few	16	TRBV12-5
CASSLIQRNEQFF	TGTGCCAGCAGTTTGATCCAGCGCAATGAGCAGTTCTTC	NA	TRBJ2-1	once	13	TRBV12-3/TRBV12-4
CASSSEGVATGELFF	TGTGCCAGCAGCTCGGAAGGGGTGGCCACCGGGGAGCTGTTTTTT	NA	TRBJ2-2	NA	15	TRBV5-4
CASSGGSGETQYF	TGTGCCAGCAGCGGCGGGAGCGGAGAGACCCAGTACTTC	TRBD2	TRBJ2-5	NA	13	TRBV7-2
CASKGGGRSYTGELFF	TGTGCCAGTAAAGGAGGCGGGAGGTCTTACACCGGGGAGCTGTTTTTT	TRBD2	TRBJ2-2	NA	16	TRBV19
CASSYGGGDYGYTF	TGTGCCAGCAGTTACGGAGGGGGCGACTATGGCTACACCTTC	TRBD1	TRBJ1-2	NA	14	TRBV6-5
CASSRQGNGYTF	TGTGCCAGCAGTAGACAGGGGAATGGCTACACCTTC	TRBD1	TRBJ1-2	NA	12	TRBV6-5